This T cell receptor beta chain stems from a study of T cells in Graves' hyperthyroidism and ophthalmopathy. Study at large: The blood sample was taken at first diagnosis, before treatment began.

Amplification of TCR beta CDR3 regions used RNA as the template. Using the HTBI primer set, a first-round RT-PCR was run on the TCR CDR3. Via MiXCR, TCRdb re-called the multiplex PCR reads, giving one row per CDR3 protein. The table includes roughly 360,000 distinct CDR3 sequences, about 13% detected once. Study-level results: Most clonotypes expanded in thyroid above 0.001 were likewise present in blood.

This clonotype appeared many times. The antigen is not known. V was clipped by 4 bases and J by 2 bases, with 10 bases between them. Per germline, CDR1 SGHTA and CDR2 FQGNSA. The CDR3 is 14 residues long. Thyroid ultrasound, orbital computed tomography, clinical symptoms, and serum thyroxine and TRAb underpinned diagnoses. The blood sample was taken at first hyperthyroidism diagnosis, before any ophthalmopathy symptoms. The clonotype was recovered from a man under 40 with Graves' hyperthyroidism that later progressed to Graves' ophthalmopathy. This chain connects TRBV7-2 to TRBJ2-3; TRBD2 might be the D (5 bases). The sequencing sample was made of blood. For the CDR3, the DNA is TGTGCCAGCAGCTCGGGATTTATCACAGATACGCAGTATTTT. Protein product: CASSSGFITDTQYF.